These T cell receptor beta chains were read from a single sample in a study of CD8 T cells in ankylosing spondylitis. TCRdb re-analysed the 5' RACE reads in MiXCR, keeping a single row per CDR3 protein. Of about 220,000 distinct CDR3 sequences in the sample, roughly 24% were seen once. The sample was blood, either unsorted or a sorted T cell fraction (not recorded which). The receptors were gathered from a male donor with ankylosing spondylitis or in good health (not recorded which). Each CDR3 is given with its conserved first and last residue. Each record gives: J gene, V gene, clone size, D gene, CDR3 protein, CDR3 DNA. A D gene is named only where the DNA matches it firmly. Clone size is not always given. Where it is, it says once, few, many or a class for expanded clones.

>TRBJ2-1|TRBV4-3|NA|TRBD2
CASSQDPPSGSYNEQFF
TGCGCCAGCAGCCAAGATCCTCCTAGCGGCTCCTACAATGAGCAGTTCTTC
>TRBJ2-5|TRBV6-1|many|NA
CASSQERPDIGTQYF
TGTGCCAGCAGCCAGGAGCGGCCGGACATTGGGACCCAGTACTTC
>TRBJ1-3|TRBV4-1|many|NA
CASSQEARLGNTIYF
TGCGCCAGCAGCCAAGAAGCCAGGCTCGGAAACACCATATATTTT
>TRBJ2-5|TRBV10-3|NA|TRBD2
CAISEFPWREGQETQYF
TGTGCCATCAGTGAATTCCCCTGGCGGGAGGGCCAAGAGACCCAGTACTTC
>TRBJ2-7|TRBV20-1|NA|TRBD2
CSAREGTSSYEQYF
TGCAGTGCTAGAGAAGGGACTAGCAGCTACGAGCAGTACTTC
>TRBJ2-1|TRBV7-2|NA|TRBD2
CASSFALLAGEINEQFF
TGTGCCAGCAGCTTCGCCCTACTAGCGGGAGAGATCAATGAGCAGTTCTTC
>TRBJ2-7|TRBV11-2|NA|NA
CASSQARGEQYF
TGTGCCAGCAGCCAAGCTCGTGGCGAGCAGTACTTC
>TRBJ2-5|TRBV12-3/TRBV12-4|NA|TRBD2
CASSRGLVGQETQYF
TGTGCCAGCAGCCGAGGACTAGTTGGCCAAGAGACCCAGTACTTC
>TRBJ2-2|TRBV18|NA|NA
CASSPSRPSTGELFF
TGTGCCAGCTCACCCTCCCGGCCGAGCACCGGGGAGCTGTTTTTT
>TRBJ1-3|TRBV4-3|NA|NA
CASSQEDSPAGNTIYF
TGCGCCAGCAGCCAAGAGGACAGCCCGGCAGGAAACACCATATATTTT
>TRBJ2-3|TRBV14|NA|NA
CASSQVRLSGSTDTQYF
TGTGCCAGCAGCCAAGTAAGGCTTAGCGGCAGCACAGATACGCAGTATTTT
>TRBJ1-1|TRBV29-1|NA|NA
CSVGGGPGTEAFF
TGCAGCGTGGGGGGGGGCCCCGGGACTGAAGCTTTCTTT
>TRBJ2-5|TRBV5-1|many|NA
CASSLEFGSRETQYF
TGCGCCAGCAGCTTGGAGTTTGGTTCAAGGGAGACCCAGTACTTC
>TRBJ2-3|TRBV7-2|many|TRBD2
CASSLDREGLDTQYF
TGTGCCAGCAGCTTAGACCGGGAGGGCCTGGATACGCAGTATTTT
>TRBJ2-7|TRBV7-2|many|TRBD2
CASSVSGSRYEQYF
TGTGCCAGCAGCGTTAGCGGGAGCAGATACGAGCAGTACTTC
>TRBJ2-1|TRBV12-3/TRBV12-4|many|TRBD2
CASTLAGTYNEQFF
TGTGCCAGCACCCTAGCGGGAACGTACAATGAGCAGTTCTTC
>TRBJ2-3|TRBV6-5|many|NA
CASSSPGTVSTDTQYF
TGTGCCAGCAGTTCCCCCGGGACGGTTAGCACAGATACGCAGTATTTT
>TRBJ2-3|TRBV7-2|NA|TRBD2
CASSSAGLGADTQYF
TGTGCCAGCAGCTCAGCAGGACTAGGTGCAGATACGCAGTATTTT
>TRBJ2-1|TRBV7-2|once|NA
CASIYSRTSNEQFF
TGTGCCAGCATCTACTCTAGGACGTCCAATGAGCAGTTCTTC
>TRBJ2-7|TRBV20-1|NA|TRBD1
CSARGPTGVYEQYF
TGCAGTGCTAGAGGACCGACAGGGGTCTACGAGCAGTACTTC
>TRBJ1-5|TRBV20-1|few|NA
CSAGRGQPQHF
TGCAGTGCGGGGCGGGGTCAGCCCCAGCATTTT
>TRBJ2-7|TRBV28|many|NA
CASSLFTSLYQQYF
TGTGCCAGCAGTTTATTTACTAGCCTTTACCAGCAGTACTTC
>TRBJ2-1|TRBV25-1|many|NA
CASSIGGSGFNEQFF
TGTGCCAGCTCGATTGGGGGCAGCGGGTTCAATGAGCAGTTCTTC
>TRBJ2-3|TRBV20-1|many|TRBD2
CSALGLAGTDTQYF
TGCAGTGCGCTAGGACTAGCAGGCACAGATACGCAGTATTTT
>TRBJ2-3|TRBV6-5|NA|NA
CASSYSSTETSTDTQYF
TGTGCCAGCAGTTACTCCTCGACGGAGACTAGCACAGATACGCAGTATTTT
>TRBJ2-7|TRBV27|many|TRBD2
CASSPLRKTRTSGSSYEQYF
TGTGCCAGCAGTCCTCTGAGGAAGACCCGGACTAGCGGGAGCTCCTACGAGCAGTACTTC
>TRBJ2-3|TRBV29-1|NA|TRBD2
CSVEVGIAGAVDTQYF
TGCAGCGTTGAAGTCGGGATAGCGGGAGCGGTGGATACGCAGTATTTT
>TRBJ2-1|TRBV20-1|many|TRBD2
CSAWKYAGVYNEQFF
TGCAGTGCTTGGAAGTATGCGGGAGTGTACAATGAGCAGTTCTTC
>TRBJ2-5|TRBV10-3|NA|NA
CAISVTMEGGETQYF
TGTGCCATCAGTGTAACCATGGAGGGTGGAGAGACCCAGTACTTC
>TRBJ2-1|TRBV20-1|NA|NA
CSARDRGPLGEQFF
TGCAGTGCTAGAGATCGGGGGCCACTGGGTGAGCAGTTCTTC
>TRBJ2-3|TRBV5-1|few|NA
CASSLSTRATDTQYF
TGCGCCAGCAGCTTGAGCACCAGGGCCACAGATACGCAGTATTTT
>TRBJ2-1|TRBV20-1|NA|NA
CSARALAASGYNEQFF
TGCAGTGCTAGGGCACTGGCGGCCTCGGGGTACAATGAGCAGTTCTTC
>TRBJ1-1|TRBV12-3/TRBV12-4|many|NA
CASSFTGQIEAFF
TGTGCCAGCAGTTTCACTGGACAAATAGAAGCTTTCTTT
>TRBJ2-3|TRBV29-1|NA|NA
CSVAGNTDTQYF
TGCAGCGTTGCCGGGAACACAGATACGCAGTATTTT
>TRBJ2-6|TRBV29-1|many|NA
CSVASAGANVLTF
TGCAGCGTTGCCAGCGCGGGGGCCAACGTCCTGACTTTC
>TRBJ2-4|TRBV6-2/TRBV6-3|NA|NA
CASSRKGDLTKNIQYF
TGTGCCAGCAGTCGCAAGGGGGATCTGACCAAAAACATTCAGTACTTC
>TRBJ2-1|TRBV6-1|NA|TRBD1
CASRRAGQGYNEQFF
TGTGCCAGCAGGAGGGCGGGACAGGGCTACAATGAGCAGTTCTTC
>TRBJ1-2|TRBV10-2|many|NA
CASSELQSYGYTF
TGCGCCAGCAGTGAGTTGCAGAGCTATGGCTACACCTTC
>TRBJ2-1|TRBV10-3|NA|TRBD2
CAISEGEGIEQFF
TGTGCCATCAGTGAAGGGGAGGGCATTGAGCAGTTCTTC
>TRBJ2-1|TRBV29-1|NA|NA
CSVEGKDSYNEQFF
TGCAGCGTTGAAGGCAAAGACTCCTACAATGAGCAGTTCTTC
>TRBJ2-3|TRBV20-1|many|NA
CSARGTHSDTQYF
TGCAGTGCTAGGGGCACTCACTCAGATACGCAGTATTTT
>TRBJ2-7|TRBV29-1|many|TRBD1
CSVGGGTGGSIYEQYF
TGCAGCGTTGGTGGTGGGACAGGGGGTAGTATCTACGAGCAGTACTTC
>TRBJ1-4|TRBV27|few|NA
CASRTLTGSNEKLFF
TGTGCCAGCAGGACTTTGACAGGTTCCAATGAAAAACTGTTTTTT
>TRBJ1-2|TRBV3-1|many|NA
CASSLKGFGYNYGYTF
TGTGCCAGCAGCCTGAAGGGATTCGGCTATAACTATGGCTACACCTTC
>TRBJ2-3|TRBV29-1|many|NA
CSVVFRAQYF
TGCAGCGTTGTTTTCCGGGCGCAGTATTTT
>TRBJ2-3|TRBV29-1|many|TRBD1
CSVEGRQGAEDTQYF
TGCAGCGTTGAAGGGCGGCAGGGGGCTGAAGATACGCAGTATTTT
>TRBJ1-1|TRBV3-1|many|NA
CASSQSATAEAFF
TGTGCCAGCAGCCAGTCAGCCACCGCTGAAGCTTTCTTT
>TRBJ2-1|TRBV28|many|NA
CASSRSEGRRGGYNEQFF
TGTGCCAGCAGCCGAAGTGAGGGCAGGAGAGGGGGGTACAATGAGCAGTTCTTC
>TRBJ2-5|TRBV20-1|many|TRBD1
CSAGQGKETQYF
TGCAGTGCGGGACAGGGCAAAGAGACCCAGTACTTC
>TRBJ2-7|TRBV20-1|NA|NA
CSARDGNSFYEQYF
TGCAGTGCTAGAGATGGGAATAGCTTCTACGAGCAGTACTTC
>TRBJ2-3|TRBV4-2|many|NA
CASSQVSPGSSTDTQYF
TGTGCCAGCAGCCAAGTCTCCCCGGGGTCTAGCACAGATACGCAGTATTTT
>TRBJ2-5|TRBV11-3|few|NA
CASSLPGITGYLDETQYF
TGTGCCAGCAGCTTACCAGGGATAACAGGGTATTTAGACGAGACCCAGTACTTC
>TRBJ2-3|TRBV10-3|NA|TRBD2
CAIKLELAGYTDTQYF
TGTGCCATCAAGCTCGAACTAGCGGGCTACACAGATACGCAGTATTTT
>TRBJ1-4|TRBV7-9|many|NA
CASSTQGATNEKLFF
TGTGCCAGCAGCACGCAGGGAGCAACTAATGAAAAACTGTTTTTT
>TRBJ1-5|TRBV20-1|many|NA
CSASAKGQPQHF
TGCAGTGCTTCGGCCAAGGGGCAGCCCCAGCATTTT
>TRBJ2-7|TRBV6-4|NA|TRBD1
CASTSQGAGEQYF
TGTGCCAGCACATCACAGGGGGCAGGCGAGCAGTACTTC
>TRBJ2-1|TRBV20-1|many|TRBD2
CSALAGGINEQFF
TGCAGTGCTCTAGCGGGAGGGATCAATGAGCAGTTCTTC
>TRBJ1-2|TRBV29-1|NA|NA
CSVADRNYGYTF
TGCAGCGTTGCCGACAGGAACTATGGCTACACCTTC
>TRBJ2-3|TRBV29-1|many|NA
CSVGQTQTDTQYF
TGCAGCGTTGGACAGACTCAAACAGATACGCAGTATTTT